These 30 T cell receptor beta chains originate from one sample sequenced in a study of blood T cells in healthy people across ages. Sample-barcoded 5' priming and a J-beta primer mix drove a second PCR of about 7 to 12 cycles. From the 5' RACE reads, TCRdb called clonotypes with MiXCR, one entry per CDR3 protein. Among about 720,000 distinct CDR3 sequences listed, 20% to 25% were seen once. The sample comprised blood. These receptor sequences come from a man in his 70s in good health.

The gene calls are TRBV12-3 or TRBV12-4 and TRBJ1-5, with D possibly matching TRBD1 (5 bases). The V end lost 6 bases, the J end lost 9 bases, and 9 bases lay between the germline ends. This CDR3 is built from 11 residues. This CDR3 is CASSSGGPQHF. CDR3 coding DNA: TGTGCCAGCAGCTCCGGGGGGCCCCAGCATTTT.

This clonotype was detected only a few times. The CDR3 is CSASQPGGSTEAFF. CDR3 DNA: TGCAGTGCTAGCCAACCGGGGGGTAGTACTGAAGCTTTCTTT. The rearrangement uses TRBV20-1 and TRBJ1-1; tentative D call: TRBD1 (5 bases). This CDR3 is 14 amino acids long. V lost 3 bases, J lost 5 bases, and 16 bases lay in between. Germline V gene sequence: CDR1 DFQATT, CDR2 SNEGSKA (reference sequence).

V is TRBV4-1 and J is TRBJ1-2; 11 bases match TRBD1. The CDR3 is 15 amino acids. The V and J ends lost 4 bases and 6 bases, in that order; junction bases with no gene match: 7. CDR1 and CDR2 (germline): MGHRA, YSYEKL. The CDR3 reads CASSRTGGAFDGYTF. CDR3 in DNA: TGCGCCAGCAGCCGGACAGGGGGCGCGTTCGATGGCTACACCTTC.

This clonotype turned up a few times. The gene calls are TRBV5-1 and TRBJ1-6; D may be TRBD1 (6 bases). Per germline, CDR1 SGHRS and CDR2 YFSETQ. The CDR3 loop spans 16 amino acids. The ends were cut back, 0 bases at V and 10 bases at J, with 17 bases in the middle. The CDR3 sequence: CASSLVQGQMSSPLHF. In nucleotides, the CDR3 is TGCGCCAGCAGCTTGGTTCAGGGGCAAATGTCCTCACCCCTCCACTTT. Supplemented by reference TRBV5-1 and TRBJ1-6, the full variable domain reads KAGVTQTPRYLIKTRGQQVTLSCSPISGHRSVSWYQQTPGQGLQFLFEYFSETQRNKGNFPGRFSGRQFSNSRSEMNVSTLELGDSALYLCASSLVQGQMSSPLHFGNGTRLTVT.

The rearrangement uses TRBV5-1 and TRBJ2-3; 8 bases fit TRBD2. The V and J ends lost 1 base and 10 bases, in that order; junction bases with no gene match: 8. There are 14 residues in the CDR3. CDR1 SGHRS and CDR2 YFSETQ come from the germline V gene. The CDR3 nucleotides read TGCGCCAGCAGCTTGTCCGGGGGGGCTTATTCGCAGTATTTT. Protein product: CASSLSGGAYSQYF.

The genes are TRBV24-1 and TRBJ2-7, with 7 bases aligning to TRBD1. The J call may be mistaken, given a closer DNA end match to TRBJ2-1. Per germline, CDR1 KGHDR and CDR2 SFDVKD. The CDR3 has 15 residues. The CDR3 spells CATESQGYDDNEQFF. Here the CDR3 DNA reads TGTGCCACCGAATCACAGGGGTACGATGACAATGAGCAGTTCTTC.

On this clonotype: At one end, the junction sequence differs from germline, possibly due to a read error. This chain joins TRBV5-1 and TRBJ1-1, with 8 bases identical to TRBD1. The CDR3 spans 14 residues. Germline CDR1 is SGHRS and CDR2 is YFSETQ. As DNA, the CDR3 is TGCACCAGCAGCAAGGACAGGGCGAACACTGAAGCTTTCTTT. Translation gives CTSSKDRANTEAFF.

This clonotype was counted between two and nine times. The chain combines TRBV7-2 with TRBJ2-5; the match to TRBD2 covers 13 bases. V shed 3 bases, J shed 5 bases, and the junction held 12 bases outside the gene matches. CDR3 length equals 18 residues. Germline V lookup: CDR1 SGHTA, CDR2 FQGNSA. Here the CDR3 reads CASSFSRGLAGAAETQYF. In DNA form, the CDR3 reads TGTGCCAGCAGCTTTAGTCGCGGACTAGCGGGAGCGGCGGAGACCCAGTACTTC.

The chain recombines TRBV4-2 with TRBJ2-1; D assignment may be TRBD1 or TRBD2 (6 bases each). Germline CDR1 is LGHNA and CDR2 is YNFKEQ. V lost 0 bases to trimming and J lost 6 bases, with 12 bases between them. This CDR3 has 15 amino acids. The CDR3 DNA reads TGTGCCAGCAGCCAAGAGGGGGGCTCCGCCAATGAGCAGTTCTTC. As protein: CASSQEGGSANEQFF.

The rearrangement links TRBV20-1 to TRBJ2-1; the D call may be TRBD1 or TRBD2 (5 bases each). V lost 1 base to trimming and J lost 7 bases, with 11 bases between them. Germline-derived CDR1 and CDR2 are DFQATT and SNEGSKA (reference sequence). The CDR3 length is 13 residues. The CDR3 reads CSARGGRGNEQFF. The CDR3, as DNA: TGCAGTGCTAGAGGGGGCCGGGGTAATGAGCAGTTCTTC.

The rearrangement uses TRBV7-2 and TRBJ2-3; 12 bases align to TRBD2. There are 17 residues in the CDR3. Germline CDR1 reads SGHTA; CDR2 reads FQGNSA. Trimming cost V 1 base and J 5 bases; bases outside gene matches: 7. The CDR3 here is CASSLGLAGGPGDTQYF. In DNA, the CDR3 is TGTGCCAGCAGCTTAGGTCTAGCGGGGGGGCCGGGAGATACGCAGTATTTT.

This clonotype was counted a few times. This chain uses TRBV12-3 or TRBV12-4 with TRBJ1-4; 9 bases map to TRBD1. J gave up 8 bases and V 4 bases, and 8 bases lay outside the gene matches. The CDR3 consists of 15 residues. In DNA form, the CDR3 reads TGTGCCAGCAGTTATGTGGGACAGGGAGGCGAAAAACTGTTTTTT. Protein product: CASSYVGQGGEKLFF.

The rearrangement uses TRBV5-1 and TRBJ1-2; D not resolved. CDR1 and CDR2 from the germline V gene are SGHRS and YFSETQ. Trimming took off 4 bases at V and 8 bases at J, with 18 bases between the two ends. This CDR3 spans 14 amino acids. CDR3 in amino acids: CASSPAVVHNGYTF. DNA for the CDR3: TGCGCCAGCAGCCCGGCGGTCGTCCATAACGGCTACACCTTC.

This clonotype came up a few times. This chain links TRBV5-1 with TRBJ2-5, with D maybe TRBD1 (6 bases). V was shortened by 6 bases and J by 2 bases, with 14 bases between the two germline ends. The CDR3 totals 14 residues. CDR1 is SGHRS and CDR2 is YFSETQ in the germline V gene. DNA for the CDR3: TGCGCCAGCACAGGACAGCCAACGCAAGAGACCCAGTACTTC. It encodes CASTGQPTQETQYF.

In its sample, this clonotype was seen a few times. CDR3 sequence (DNA): TGCAGTGCTAGAGACAGGGGAGGCAACTATGGCTACACCTTC. It yields the protein CSARDRGGNYGYTF. The J gene is TRBJ1-2, the V gene TRBV20-1, with TRBD1 as a possible D gene (6 bases). Trimming shortened V by 0 bases and J by 2 bases, and 10 bases separated the two germline ends. The CDR3 is 14 residues long. In germline, CDR1 is DFQATT, CDR2 SNEGSKA (reference sequence).

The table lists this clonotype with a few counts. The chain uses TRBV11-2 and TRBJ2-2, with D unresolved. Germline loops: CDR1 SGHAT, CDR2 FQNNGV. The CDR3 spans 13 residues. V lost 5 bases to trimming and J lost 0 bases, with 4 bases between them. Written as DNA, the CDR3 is TGTGCCAGCAGCCAGACGAACACCGGGGAGCTGTTTTTT. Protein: CASSQTNTGELFF.

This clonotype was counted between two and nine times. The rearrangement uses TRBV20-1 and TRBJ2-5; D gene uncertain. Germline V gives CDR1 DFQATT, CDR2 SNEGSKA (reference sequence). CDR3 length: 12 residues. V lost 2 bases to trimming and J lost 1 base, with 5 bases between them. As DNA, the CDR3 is TGCAGTGCTAGAAATCTCCAAGAGACCCAGTACTTC. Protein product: CSARNLQETQYF.

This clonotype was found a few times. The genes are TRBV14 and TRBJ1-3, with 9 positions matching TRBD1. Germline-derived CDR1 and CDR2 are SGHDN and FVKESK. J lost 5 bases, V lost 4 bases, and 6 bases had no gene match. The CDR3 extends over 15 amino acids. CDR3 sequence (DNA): TGTGCCAGCAGCCGTTCCGGGACAGGGAGAAACACCATATATTTT. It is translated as CASSRSGTGRNTIYF.

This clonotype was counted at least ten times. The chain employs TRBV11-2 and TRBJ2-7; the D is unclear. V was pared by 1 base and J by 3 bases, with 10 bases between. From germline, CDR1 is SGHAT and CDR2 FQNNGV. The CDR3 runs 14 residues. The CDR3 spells CASSLVNLIYEQYF. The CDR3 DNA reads TGTGCCAGCAGCTTAGTTAATCTCATCTACGAGCAGTACTTC.

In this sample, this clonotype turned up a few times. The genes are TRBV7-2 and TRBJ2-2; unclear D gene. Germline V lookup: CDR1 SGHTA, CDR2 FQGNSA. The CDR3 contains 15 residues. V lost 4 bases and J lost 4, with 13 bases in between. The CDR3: CASSWTGLSTGELFF. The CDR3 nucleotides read TGTGCCAGCAGCTGGACGGGTCTTTCCACCGGGGAGCTGTTTTTT.

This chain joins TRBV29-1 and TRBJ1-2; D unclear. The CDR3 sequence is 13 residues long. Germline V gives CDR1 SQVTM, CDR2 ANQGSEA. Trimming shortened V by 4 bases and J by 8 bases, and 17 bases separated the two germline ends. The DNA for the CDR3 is TGCAGCGTTGCGGGCTGGGAGACTAGGGGCTACACCTTC. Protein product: CSVAGWETRGYTF. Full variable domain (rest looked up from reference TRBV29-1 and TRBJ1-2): SAVISQKPSRDICQRGTSLTIQCQVDSQVTMMFWYRQQPGQSLTLIATANQGSEATYESGFVIDKFPISRPNLTFSTLTVSNMSPEDSSIYLCSVAGWETRGYTFGSGTRLTVV.

The CDR3 protein is CASSSGLALGTQYF. Written as DNA, the CDR3 is TGTGCCAGCAGCTCCGGACTAGCGTTGGGTACGCAGTATTTT. The rearrangement links TRBV7-2 to TRBJ2-3, with 9 bases aligning to TRBD2. J lost 8 bases, V lost 4 bases, and 7 bases had no gene match. The germline CDR1 and CDR2 sequences are SGHTA and FQGNSA. The CDR3 consists of 14 residues.

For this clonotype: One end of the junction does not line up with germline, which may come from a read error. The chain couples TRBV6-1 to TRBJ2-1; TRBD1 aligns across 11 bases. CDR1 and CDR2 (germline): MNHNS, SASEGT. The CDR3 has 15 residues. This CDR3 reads CDSSADRGLYNEQFF. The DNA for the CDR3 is TGTGACAGCAGTGCGGACAGGGGGCTTTACAATGAGCAGTTCTTC.

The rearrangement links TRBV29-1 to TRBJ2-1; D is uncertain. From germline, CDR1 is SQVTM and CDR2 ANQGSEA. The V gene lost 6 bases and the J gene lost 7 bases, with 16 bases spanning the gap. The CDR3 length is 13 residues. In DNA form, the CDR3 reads TGCAGCGTAAGACGTAATAACGGTAATGAGCAGTTCTTC. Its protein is CSVRRNNGNEQFF.

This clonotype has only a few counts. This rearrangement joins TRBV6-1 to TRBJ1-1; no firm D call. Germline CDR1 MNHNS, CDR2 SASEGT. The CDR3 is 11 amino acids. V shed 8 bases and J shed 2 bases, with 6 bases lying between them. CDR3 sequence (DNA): TGTGCCAGCCAGATCAACACTGAAGCTTTCTTT. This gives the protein CASQINTEAFF.

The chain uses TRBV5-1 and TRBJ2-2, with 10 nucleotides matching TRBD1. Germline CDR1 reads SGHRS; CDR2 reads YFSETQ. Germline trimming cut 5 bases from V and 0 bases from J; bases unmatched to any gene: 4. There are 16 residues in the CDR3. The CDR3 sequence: CASRRGQGANTGELFF. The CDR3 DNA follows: TGCGCCAGCAGACGAGGACAGGGGGCGAACACCGGGGAGCTGTTTTTT.

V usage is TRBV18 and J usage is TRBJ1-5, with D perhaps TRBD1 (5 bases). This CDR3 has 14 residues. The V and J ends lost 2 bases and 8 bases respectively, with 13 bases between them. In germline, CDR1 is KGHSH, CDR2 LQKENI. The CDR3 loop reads CASSPMGPGKPQHF. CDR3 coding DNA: TGTGCCAGCTCACCAATGGGTCCAGGGAAGCCCCAGCATTTT.

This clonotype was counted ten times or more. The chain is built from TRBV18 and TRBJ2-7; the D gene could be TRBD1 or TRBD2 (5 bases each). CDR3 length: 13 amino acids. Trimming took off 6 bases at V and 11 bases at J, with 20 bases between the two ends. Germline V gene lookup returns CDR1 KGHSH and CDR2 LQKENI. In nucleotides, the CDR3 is TGTGCCAGCTCGCCGGGGACCGCCGTACTTGAGTACTTC. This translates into CASSPGTAVLEYF. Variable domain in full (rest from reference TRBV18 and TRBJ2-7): NAGVMQNPRHLVRRRGQEARLRCSPMKGHSHVYWYRQLPEEGLKFMVYLQKENIIDESGMPKERFSAEFPKEGPSILRIQQVVRGDSAAYFCASSPGTAVLEYFGPGTRLTVT.

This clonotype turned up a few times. CDR3 nucleotides: TGTGCCATCAGTGTCACGGGACTAGTCGGCAATGAGCAGTTCTTC. It codes for CAISVTGLVGNEQFF. V and J are TRBV10-3 and TRBJ2-1; TRBD2 agrees at 8 bases. The CDR3 runs to 15 residues. Trimming took 4 bases from V and 6 from J; bases not matched to a gene: 8. The germline CDR1 and CDR2 sequences are ENHRY and SYGVKD.

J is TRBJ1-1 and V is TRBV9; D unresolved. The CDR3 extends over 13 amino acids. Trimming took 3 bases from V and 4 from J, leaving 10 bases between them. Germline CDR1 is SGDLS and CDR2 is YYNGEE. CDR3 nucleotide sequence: TGTGCCAGCAGCGGAGGAAGTCTCACTGAAGCTTTCTTT. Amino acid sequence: CASSGGSLTEAFF.